Reported below is one TCR beta chain. Co-extraction of RNA and DNA was performed on 20-30 mg of unsorted bulk tissue. Total RNA (around 500 ng) served as template for TCR beta cDNA synthesis primed by a constant-region primer. Sequencing libraries for TCR beta derived from three nested multiplex PCR rounds that used slightly modified ARM-PCR. Rounds one and two of PCR, each of 10 cycles, were primed with TRBV1-TRBV30 forward primers and a C-beta reverse primer. Via MiXCR, TCRdb re-called the multiplex PCR reads, giving one row per CDR3 protein. Of about 84,000 distinct CDR3 sequences in the sample, 60% to 75% were seen once. Germline-derived CDR1 and CDR2 are MGHRA and YSYEKL. The CDR3 length is 15 residues. Trimming cost V 4 bases and J 1 base, with 13 bases left between them. The data belong to a study of tumor-infiltrating lymphocytes in primary liver carcinoma.

This receptor was taken from a man aged 35-49 years with primary liver carcinoma and hepatitis B virus infection. Sequenced material: liver tumor tissue from sampling region 1. Stated subset: tumor region T1, superior pole. V is TRBV4-1 and J is TRBJ2-5; D possibly corresponds to TRBD1 (6 bases). As DNA, the CDR3 is TGCGCCAGCAGCCGAGAGCAGGACAGCCAAGAGACCCAGTACTTC. Translation gives CASSREQDSQETQYF.